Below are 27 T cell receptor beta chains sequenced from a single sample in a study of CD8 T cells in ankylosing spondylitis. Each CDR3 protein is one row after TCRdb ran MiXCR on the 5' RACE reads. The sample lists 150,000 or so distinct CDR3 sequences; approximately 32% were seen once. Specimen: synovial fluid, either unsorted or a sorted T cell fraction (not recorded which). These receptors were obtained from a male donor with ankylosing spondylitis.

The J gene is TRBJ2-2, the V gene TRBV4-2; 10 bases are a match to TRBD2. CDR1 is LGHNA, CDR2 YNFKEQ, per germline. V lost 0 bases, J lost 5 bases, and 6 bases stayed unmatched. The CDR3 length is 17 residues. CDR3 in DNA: TGTGCCAGCAGCCAAGAGGGTAGCGGGGGGTTAACCGGGGAGCTGTTTTTT. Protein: CASSQEGSGGLTGELFF.

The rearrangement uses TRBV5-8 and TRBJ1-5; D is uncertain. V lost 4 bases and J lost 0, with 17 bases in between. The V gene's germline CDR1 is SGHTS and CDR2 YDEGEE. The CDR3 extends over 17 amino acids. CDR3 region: CASSLRPLSNSNQPQHF. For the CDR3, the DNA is TGTGCCAGCAGCCTTCGACCCCTATCGAATAGCAATCAGCCCCAGCATTTT.

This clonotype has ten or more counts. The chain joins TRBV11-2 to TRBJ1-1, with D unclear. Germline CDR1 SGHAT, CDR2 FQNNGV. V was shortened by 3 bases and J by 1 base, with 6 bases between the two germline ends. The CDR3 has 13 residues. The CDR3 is CASSFGENTEAFF. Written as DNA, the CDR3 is TGTGCCAGCAGCTTCGGAGAGAACACTGAAGCTTTCTTT. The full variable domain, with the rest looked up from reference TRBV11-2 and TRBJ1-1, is EAGVAQSPRYKIIEKRQSVAFWCNPISGHATLYWYQQILGQGPKLLIQFQNNGVVDDSQLPKDRFSAERLKGVDSTLKIQPAKLEDSAVYLCASSFGENTEAFFGQGTRLTVV.

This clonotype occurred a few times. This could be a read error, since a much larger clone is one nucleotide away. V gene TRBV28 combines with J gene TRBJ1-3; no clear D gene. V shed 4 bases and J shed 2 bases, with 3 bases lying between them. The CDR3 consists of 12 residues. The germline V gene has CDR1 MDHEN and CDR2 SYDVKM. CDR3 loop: CASSSPGNTIYF. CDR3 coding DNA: TGTGCCAGCAGTTCCCCTGGAAACACCATATATTTT. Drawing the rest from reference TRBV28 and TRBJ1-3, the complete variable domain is DVKVTQSSRYLVKRTGEKVFLECVQDMDHENMFWYRQDPGLGLRLIYFSYDVKMKEKGDIPEGYSVSREKKERFSLILESASTNQTSMYLCASSSPGNTIYFGEGSWLTVV.

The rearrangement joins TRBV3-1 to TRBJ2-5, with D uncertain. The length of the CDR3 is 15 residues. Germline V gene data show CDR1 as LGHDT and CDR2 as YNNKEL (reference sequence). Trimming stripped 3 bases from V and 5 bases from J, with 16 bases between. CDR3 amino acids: CASSQDVRRVETQYF. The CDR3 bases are TGTGCCAGCAGCCAGGACGTGCGACGTGTGGAGACCCAGTACTTC.

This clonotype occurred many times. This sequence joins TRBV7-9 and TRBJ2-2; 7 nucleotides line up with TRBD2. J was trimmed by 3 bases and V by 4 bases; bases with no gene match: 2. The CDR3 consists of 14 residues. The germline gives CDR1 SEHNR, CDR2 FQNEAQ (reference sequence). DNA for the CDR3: TGTGCCAGCAGCTACGGGGGGTACACCGGGGAGCTGTTTTTT. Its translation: CASSYGGYTGELFF.

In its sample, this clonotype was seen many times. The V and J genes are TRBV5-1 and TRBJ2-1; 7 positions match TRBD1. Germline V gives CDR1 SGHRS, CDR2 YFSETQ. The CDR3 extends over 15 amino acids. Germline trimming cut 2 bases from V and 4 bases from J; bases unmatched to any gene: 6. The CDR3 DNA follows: TGCGCCAGCAGCTTCCGGACAGGTGATTACAATGAGCAGTTCTTC. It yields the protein CASSFRTGDYNEQFF.

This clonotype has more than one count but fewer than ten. The CDR3: CASSPGQGITQYF. The CDR3 bases are TGTGCCAGCAGCCCCGGACAGGGTATAACGCAGTATTTT. This chain connects TRBV7-2 to TRBJ2-3; TRBD1 matches at 8 bases. Unmatched junction bases numbered 7, after V lost 5 bases and J lost 9 bases. CDR1 and CDR2 (germline): SGHTA, FQGNSA. The CDR3 runs to 13 residues.

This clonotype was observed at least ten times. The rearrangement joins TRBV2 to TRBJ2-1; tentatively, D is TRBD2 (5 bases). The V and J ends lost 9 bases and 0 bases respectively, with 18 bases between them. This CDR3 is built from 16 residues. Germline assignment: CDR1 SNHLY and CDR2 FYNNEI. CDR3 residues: CASLNLAVSSYNEQFF. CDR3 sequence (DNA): TGTGCCAGTCTGAATCTAGCCGTCAGCTCCTACAATGAGCAGTTCTTC.

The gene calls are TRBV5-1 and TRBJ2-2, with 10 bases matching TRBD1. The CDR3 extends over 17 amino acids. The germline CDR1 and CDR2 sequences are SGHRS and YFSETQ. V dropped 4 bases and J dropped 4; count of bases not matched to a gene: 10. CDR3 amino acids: CASSPRGQGSGTGELFF. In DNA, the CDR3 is TGCGCCAGCAGCCCCCGGGGACAGGGGTCGGGCACCGGGGAGCTGTTTTTT.

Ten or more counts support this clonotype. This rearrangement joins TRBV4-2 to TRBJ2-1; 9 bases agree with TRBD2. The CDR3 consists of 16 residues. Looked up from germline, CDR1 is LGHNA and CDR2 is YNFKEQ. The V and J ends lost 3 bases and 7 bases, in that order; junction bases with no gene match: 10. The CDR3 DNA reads TGTGCCAGCAGCCAGTCCGGGACTAGCCGTAAAAATGAGCAGTTCTTC. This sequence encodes CASSQSGTSRKNEQFF.

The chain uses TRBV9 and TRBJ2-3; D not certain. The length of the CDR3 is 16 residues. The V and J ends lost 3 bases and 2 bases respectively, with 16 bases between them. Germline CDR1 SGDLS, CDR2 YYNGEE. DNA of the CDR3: TGTGCCAGCAGCGCCGGGCGGCTAGAGATCACAGATACGCAGTATTTT. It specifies CASSAGRLEITDTQYF.

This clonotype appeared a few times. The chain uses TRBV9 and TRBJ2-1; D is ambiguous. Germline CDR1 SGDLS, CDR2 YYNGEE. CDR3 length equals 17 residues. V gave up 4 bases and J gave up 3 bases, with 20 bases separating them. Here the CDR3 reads CASSPQTPFSDYNEQFF. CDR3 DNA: TGTGCCAGCAGCCCGCAGACTCCCTTTTCGGACTACAATGAGCAGTTCTTC. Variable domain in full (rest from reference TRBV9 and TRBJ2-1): DSGVTQTPKHLITATGQRVTLRCSPRSGDLSVYWYQQSLDQGLQFLIQYYNGEERAKGNILERFSAQQFPDLHSELNLSSLELGDSALYFCASSPQTPFSDYNEQFFGPGTRLTVL.

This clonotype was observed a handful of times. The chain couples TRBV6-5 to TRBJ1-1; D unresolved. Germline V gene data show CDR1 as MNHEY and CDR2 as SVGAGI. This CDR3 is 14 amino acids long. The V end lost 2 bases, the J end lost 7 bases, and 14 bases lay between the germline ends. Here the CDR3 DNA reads TGTGCCAGCAGTTACAAAGGCGGCGAGTTTGAAGCTTTCTTT. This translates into CASSYKGGEFEAFF.

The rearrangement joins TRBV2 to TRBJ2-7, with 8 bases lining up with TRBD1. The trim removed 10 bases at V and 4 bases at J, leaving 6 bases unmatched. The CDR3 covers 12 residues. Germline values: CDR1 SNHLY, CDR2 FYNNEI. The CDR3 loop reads CATRGLLYEQYF. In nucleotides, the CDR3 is TGTGCCACCAGGGGGCTACTATACGAGCAGTACTTC. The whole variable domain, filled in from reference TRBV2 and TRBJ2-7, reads EPEVTQTPSHQVTQMGQEVILRCVPISNHLYFYWYRQILGQKVEFLVSFYNNEISEKSEIFDDQFSVERPDGSNFTLKIRSTKLEDSAMYFCATRGLLYEQYFGPGTRLTVT.

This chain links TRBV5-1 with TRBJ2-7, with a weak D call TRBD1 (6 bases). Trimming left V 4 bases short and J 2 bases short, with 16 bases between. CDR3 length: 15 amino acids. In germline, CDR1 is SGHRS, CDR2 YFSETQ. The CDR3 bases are TGCGCCAGCAGCCTCTCTAGCCAGGGGCCCTACGAGCAGTACTTC. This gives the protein CASSLSSQGPYEQYF.

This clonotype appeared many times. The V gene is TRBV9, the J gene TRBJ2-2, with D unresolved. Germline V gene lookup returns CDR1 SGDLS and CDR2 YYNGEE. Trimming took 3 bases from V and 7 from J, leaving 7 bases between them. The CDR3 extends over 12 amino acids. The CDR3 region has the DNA TGTGCCAGCAGCGCAGAAATCGGGGAGCTGTTTTTT. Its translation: CASSAEIGELFF.

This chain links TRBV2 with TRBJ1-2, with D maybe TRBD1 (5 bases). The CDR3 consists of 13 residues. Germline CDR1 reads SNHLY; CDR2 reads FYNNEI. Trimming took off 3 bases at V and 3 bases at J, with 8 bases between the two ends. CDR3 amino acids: CASSDREDYGYTF. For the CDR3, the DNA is TGTGCCAGCAGTGACAGGGAGGACTATGGCTACACCTTC.

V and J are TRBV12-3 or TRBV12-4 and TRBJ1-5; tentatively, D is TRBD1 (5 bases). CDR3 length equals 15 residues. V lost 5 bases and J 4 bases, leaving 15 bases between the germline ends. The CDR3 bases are TGTGCCAGCAGTCCCCAGGGACGGGGTAATCAGCCCCAGCATTTT. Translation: CASSPQGRGNQPQHF.

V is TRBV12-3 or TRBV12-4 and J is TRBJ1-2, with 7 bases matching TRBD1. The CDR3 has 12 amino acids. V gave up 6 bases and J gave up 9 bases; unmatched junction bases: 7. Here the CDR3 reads CASSYGTVSYTF. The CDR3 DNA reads TGTGCCAGCAGCTACGGGACAGTAAGCTACACCTTC.

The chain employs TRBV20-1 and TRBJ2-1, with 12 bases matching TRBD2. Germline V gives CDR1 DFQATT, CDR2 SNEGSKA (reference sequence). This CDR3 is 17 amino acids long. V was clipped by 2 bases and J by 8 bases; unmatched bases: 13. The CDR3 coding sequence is TGCAGTGCTAGACCGAGCAGACTAGCGGGAGAACGTCATGAGCAGTTCTTC. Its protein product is CSARPSRLAGERHEQFF.

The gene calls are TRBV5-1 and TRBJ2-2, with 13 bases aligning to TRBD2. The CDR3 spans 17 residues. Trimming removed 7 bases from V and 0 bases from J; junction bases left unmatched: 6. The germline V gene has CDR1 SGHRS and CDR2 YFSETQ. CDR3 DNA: TGCGCCAGCGGCTGGACTAGCGGGAGCCCGAACACCGGGGAGCTGTTTTTT. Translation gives CASGWTSGSPNTGELFF.

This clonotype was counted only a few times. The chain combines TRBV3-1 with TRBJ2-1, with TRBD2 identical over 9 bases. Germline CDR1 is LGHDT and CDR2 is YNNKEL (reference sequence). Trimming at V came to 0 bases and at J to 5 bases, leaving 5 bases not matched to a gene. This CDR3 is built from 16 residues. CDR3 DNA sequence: TGTGCCAGCAGCCAAGACCTAGCGGGGATTAACAATGAGCAGTTCTTC. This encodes CASSQDLAGINNEQFF.

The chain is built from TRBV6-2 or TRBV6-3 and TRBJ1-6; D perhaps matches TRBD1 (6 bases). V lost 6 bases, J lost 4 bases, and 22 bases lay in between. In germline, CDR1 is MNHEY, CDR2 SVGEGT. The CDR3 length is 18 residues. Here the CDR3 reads CASRTGLGQHIYNSPLHF. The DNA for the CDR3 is TGTGCCAGCAGAACTGGACTTGGACAGCACATTTATAATTCACCCCTCCACTTT.

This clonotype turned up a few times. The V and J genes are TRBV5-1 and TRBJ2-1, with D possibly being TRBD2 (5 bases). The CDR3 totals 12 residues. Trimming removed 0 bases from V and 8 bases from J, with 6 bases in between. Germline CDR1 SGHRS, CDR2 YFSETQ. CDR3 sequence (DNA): TGCGCCAGCAGCTTGGGAGGGCATGAGCAGTTCTTC. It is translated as CASSLGGHEQFF.

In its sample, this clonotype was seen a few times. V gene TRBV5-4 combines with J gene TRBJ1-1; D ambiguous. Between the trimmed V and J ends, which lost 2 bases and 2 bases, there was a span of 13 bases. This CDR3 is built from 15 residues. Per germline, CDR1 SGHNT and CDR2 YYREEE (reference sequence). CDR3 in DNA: TGTGCCAGCAGCTTCAGGTCCAATCAAAACACTGAAGCTTTCTTT. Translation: CASSFRSNQNTEAFF. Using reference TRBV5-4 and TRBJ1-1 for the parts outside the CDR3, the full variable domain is ETGVTQSPTHLIKTRGQQVTLRCSSQSGHNTVSWYQQALGQGPQFIFQYYREEENGRGNFPPRFSGLQFPNYSSELNVNALELDDSALYLCASSFRSNQNTEAFFGQGTRLTVV.

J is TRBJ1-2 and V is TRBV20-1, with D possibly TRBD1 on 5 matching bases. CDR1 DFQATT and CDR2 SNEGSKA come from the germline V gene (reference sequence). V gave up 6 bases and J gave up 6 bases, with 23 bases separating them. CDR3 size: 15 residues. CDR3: CSAKSGRASHDGYTF. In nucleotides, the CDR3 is TGCAGTGCCAAAAGCGGCAGGGCTTCCCATGATGGCTACACCTTC.